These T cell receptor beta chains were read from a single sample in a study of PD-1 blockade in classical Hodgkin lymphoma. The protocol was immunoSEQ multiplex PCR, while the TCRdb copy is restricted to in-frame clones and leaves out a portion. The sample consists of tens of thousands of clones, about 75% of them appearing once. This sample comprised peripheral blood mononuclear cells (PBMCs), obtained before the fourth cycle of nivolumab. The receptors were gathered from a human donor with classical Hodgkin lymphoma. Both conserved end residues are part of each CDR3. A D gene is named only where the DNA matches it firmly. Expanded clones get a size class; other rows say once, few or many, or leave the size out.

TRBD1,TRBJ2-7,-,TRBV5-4,TGTGCCAGCAGCCCAGAGACAGGGCCCTACGAGCAGTACTTC,CASSPETGPYEQYF
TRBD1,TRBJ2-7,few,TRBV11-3,TGTGCCAGCAGCTTCGGGCCTGTCGAGACAGGGGCCGAGCAGTACTTC,CASSFGPVETGAEQYF
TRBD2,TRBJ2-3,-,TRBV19,TGTGCCAGTAGTATATATCATTACAGCGGGGATCAGTATTTT,CASSIYHYSGDQYF
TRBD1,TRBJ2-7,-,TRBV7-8,TGTGCCAGCAGCATGGACAGGGGAAATGGTCTTTTC,CASSMDRGNGLF
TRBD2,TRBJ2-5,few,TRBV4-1,TGTGCCAGCAGCCAAGATGGCGCGGGGGGATTGGGGACCCAGTACTTC,CASSQDGAGGLGTQYF
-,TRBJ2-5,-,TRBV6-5,TGTGCCAGCAGTTACGTCGGCCGGGCGGAGACCCAGTACTTC,CASSYVGRAETQYF
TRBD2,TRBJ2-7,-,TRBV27,TGTGCCAGCAGCCTTAGCGGGAGCTACTCCTACGAGCAGTACTTC,CASSLSGSYSYEQYF
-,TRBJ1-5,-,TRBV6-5,TGTGCCACCAGATTTCGCAAGGGTTCCAATCAGCCCCAGCATTTT,CATRFRKGSNQPQHF
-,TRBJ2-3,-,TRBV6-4,TGTGCCAGCAGTGACGGAAGTGGGAGCGGCACAGATACGCAGTATTTT,CASSDGSGSGTDTQYF
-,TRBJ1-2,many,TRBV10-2,TGCGCCAGCAGTGAGTCCATCTGGGCAGCCCGAAACTATGGCTACACCTTC,CASSESIWAARNYGYTF
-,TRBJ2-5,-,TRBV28,TGTGCCAGCAGTCTCCAAGAGACCCAGTACTTC,CASSLQETQYF
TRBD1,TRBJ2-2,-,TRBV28,TGTGCCAGCAGTCACCGGGACAGGGGCACCGGGGAGCTGTTTTTT,CASSHRDRGTGELFF
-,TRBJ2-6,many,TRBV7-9,TGTGCCAGCAGCTTTGGGGGGACTGGGGCCAACGTCCTGACTTTC,CASSFGGTGANVLTF
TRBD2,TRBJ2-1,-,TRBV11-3,TGTGCCAGCAGCCGAGGACTAGCGGCCTACAATGAGCAGTTCTTC,CASSRGLAAYNEQFF
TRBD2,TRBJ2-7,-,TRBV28,TGTGCCAGCAGTCCAGCGGGAGGGCCGGACGAGCAGTACTTC,CASSPAGGPDEQYF
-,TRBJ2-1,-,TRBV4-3,TGCGCCAGCAGCCATGCAGGGTGGAATGAGCAGTTCTTC,CASSHAGWNEQFF
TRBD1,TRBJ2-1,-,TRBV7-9,TGTGCCAGCAGCTTAAAGGGACAGGGGAAAGACAATGAGCAGTTCTTC,CASSLKGQGKDNEQFF
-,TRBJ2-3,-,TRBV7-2,TGTGCCAGCAGCCTAAGGGCAGATACGCAGTATTTT,CASSLRADTQYF
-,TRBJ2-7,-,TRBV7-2,TGTGCCAGCAGCTACGGTCTAGTATACGAGCAGTACTTC,CASSYGLVYEQYF